This TCR beta chain was sequenced during a study of PD-1 blockade in mismatch repair-deficient tumors. Whole-study findings and limits: Rapid post-treatment expansion, then contraction, generally preceding radiologic response, marked tumor-resident clones.

A note on this clone: Antigen unknown.

The repertoire was sequenced with immunoSEQ multiplex PCR; TCRdb's copy has only in-frame clones and lacks some. The profile shows around 120,000 clones, 70% to 90% of them singletons. Every patient had mismatch repair deficiency by PCR or immunohistochemistry. TCRs were sequenced from a few patients responding to pembrolizumab. The sample was peripheral blood, taken 44 weeks after starting pembrolizumab. The source is an adult with mismatch repair-deficient cancer.

CDR3 nucleotides: TGTGCCAGCAGCTTGGTCCTCCAGGGGGTGAACACTGAAGCTTTCTTT. This codes for CASSLVLQGVNTEAFF. V usage is TRBV5-5 and J usage is TRBJ1-1, with 7 bases fitting TRBD1. V trimming: 0 bases; J trimming: 0 bases; junction bases outside the gene matches: 5. Germline CDR1 reads SGHKS; CDR2 reads YYEKEE (reference sequence). There are 16 residues in the CDR3.